This T cell receptor beta chain is drawn from a study of T cell responses to AZD1222 COVID-19 vaccine. Data came from immunoSEQ multiplex PCR; TCRdb stores just in-frame clones and leaves some out. The repertoire holds some 120,000 clones, 80% to 90% seen once, with under 9.5% in the top ten. The source was peripheral blood, collected on day 0 of AZD1222 vaccination. This TCR came from an adult in good health.

Here the CDR3 reads CASSPGTGAVDTQYF. CDR3 DNA: TGTGCCAGCTCCCCCGGGACAGGGGCAGTAGATACGCAGTATTTT. The J gene is TRBJ2-3, the V gene TRBV18, with 10 bases aligning to TRBD1. Trimming at V came to 6 bases and at J to 5 bases, leaving 8 bases not matched to a gene. CDR1 is KGHSH, CDR2 LQKENI, per germline. This CDR3 is built from 15 residues.